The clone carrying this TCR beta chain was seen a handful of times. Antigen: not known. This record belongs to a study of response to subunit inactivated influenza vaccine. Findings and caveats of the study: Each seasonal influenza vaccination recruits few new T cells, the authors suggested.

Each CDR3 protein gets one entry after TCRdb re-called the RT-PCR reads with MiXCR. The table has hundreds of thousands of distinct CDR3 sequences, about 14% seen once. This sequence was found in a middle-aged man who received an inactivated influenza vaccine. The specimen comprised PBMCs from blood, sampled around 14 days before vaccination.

The CDR3 region is CASSQGPHRERAKNIQYF. DNA for the CDR3: TGCGCCAGCAGCCAAGGGCCCCACAGGGAGAGGGCCAAAAACATTCAGTACTTC. This rearrangement joins TRBV4-1 to TRBJ2-4; D may be TRBD1 (6 bases). Germline V gene sequence: CDR1 MGHRA, CDR2 YSYEKL. V dropped 1 base and J dropped 1 base, with 17 bases sitting between them. This CDR3 contains 18 residues.